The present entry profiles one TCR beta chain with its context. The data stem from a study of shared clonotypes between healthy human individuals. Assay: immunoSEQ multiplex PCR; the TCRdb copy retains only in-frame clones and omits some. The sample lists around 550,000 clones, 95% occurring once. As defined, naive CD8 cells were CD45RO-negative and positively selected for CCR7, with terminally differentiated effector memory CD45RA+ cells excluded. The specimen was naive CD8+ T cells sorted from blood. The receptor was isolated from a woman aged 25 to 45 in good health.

CDR3 sequence reads: CASTLGDATYEQYF. For the CDR3, the DNA is TGTGCCAGCACCCTGGGGGACGCAACCTACGAGCAGTACTTC. J is TRBJ2-7 and V is TRBV5-6; perhaps D is TRBD1 or TRBD2 (5 bases each). There are 14 residues in the CDR3. Trimming cost V 6 bases and J 2 bases, with 15 bases left between them. Germline CDR1 SGHDT, CDR2 YYEEEE.